Below are 22 T cell receptor beta chains sequenced from a single sample in a study of beta chain features in type 1 diabetes. TCRB transcripts that were expressed got sequenced, as all of the isolated RNA had been reverse transcribed. The assay was immunoSEQ multiplex PCR, and TCRdb's table has in-frame clones only and misses some. The sample shows 310,000 or so clones, 6.5% to 10% of them seen only once. Material for sequencing was central memory CD4+ T cells from blood. The source of these receptors is a woman aged 18-29 years in good health.

This clone occurred a few times. CDR3 region: CASSHASGGTGYEQYF. DNA of the CDR3: TGTGCCAGCAGCCATGCCTCGGGGGGAACGGGTTACGAGCAGTACTTC. The chain joins TRBV7-2 to TRBJ2-7; 7 bases match TRBD2. The CDR3 loop spans 16 amino acids. V shed 5 bases and J 4 bases; nucleotides not matched to a gene: 14. Germline V gives CDR1 SGHTA, CDR2 FQGNSA. Filled out from reference TRBV7-2 and TRBJ2-7, the complete variable domain reads GAGVSQSPSNKVTEKGKDVELRCDPISGHTALYWYRQSLGQGLEFLIYFQGNSAPDKSGLPSDRFSAERTGGSVSTLTIQRTQQEDSAVYLCASSHASGGTGYEQYFGPGTRLTVT.

This clone was observed a few times. V usage is TRBV7-4 and J usage is TRBJ1-3, with 7 bases lining up with TRBD1. This CDR3 comprises 14 residues. Germline trimming cut 5 bases from V and 8 bases from J; bases unmatched to any gene: 9. Looked up from germline, CDR1 is SGHVT and CDR2 is SQSDAQ. The CDR3 coding sequence is TGTGCCAGCAGCCAACAGGGGCCAGGGGACACCATATATTTT. It yields the protein CASSQQGPGDTIYF.

The gene calls are TRBV12-2 and TRBJ1-2; the D segment call TRBD1 is taken from the table without a DNA check. TRBV12-2 is reported as a pseudogene. The CDR3 runs 14 residues. The CDR3 spells CASRLAGQVYGYTF. The CDR3 DNA sequence: TGTGCAAGTCGCTTAGCGGGGCAAGTTTATGGCTACACCTTC.

V usage is TRBV19 and J usage is TRBJ1-2; no clear D gene. This CDR3 contains 15 residues. Trimming removed 0 bases at V and 4 bases at J, with 12 bases between. Germline V lookup: CDR1 LNHDA, CDR2 SQIVND (reference sequence). For the CDR3, the DNA is TGTGCCAGTAGTATAGATGCTGGGCTCTCCTATGGCTACACCTTC. Translated, it gives CASSIDAGLSYGYTF.

The table lists this clone with many counts. The DNA of the CDR3 is TGTGCCAGCAGCTTATCGGACCTTGGAGCTTTCTTT. Protein product: CASSLSDLGAFF. The rearrangement uses TRBV7-9 and TRBJ1-1; D gene ambiguous. The germline V gene has CDR1 SEHNR and CDR2 FQNEAQ (reference sequence). Trimming took off 2 bases at V and 10 bases at J, with 11 bases between the two ends. The CDR3 runs 12 residues.

V gene TRBV6-5 combines with J gene TRBJ2-7; 9 positions match TRBD2. The germline V gene encodes CDR1 MNHEY and CDR2 SVGAGI. CDR3 length: 14 amino acids. Trimming removed 7 bases from V and 6 bases from J; junction bases left unmatched: 10. The CDR3, as DNA: TGTGCCAGCAAACCGGGACTAGCAGTTTCCGAGCAGTACTTC. This codes for CASKPGLAVSEQYF.

The chain uses TRBV11-2 and TRBJ2-7; D call uncertain. V was cut by 0 bases and J by 4 bases, with 7 bases left in between. Looked up from germline, CDR1 is SGHAT and CDR2 is FQNNGV. The CDR3 is made up of 13 amino acids. The CDR3 protein is CASSLDRPYEQYF. The CDR3 DNA sequence: TGTGCCAGCAGCTTAGACAGGCCTTACGAGCAGTACTTC.

At least ten counts were recorded for this clone. The V gene is TRBV10-3, the J gene TRBJ1-4; 8 bases align to TRBD1. The ends lost 6 bases at V and 3 bases at J; junction bases unmatched: 3. The CDR3 extends over 14 amino acids. Germline V gives CDR1 ENHRY, CDR2 SYGVKD. This chain's CDR3 is CAISRTGSNEKLFF. CDR3 DNA: TGTGCCATCAGCAGGACAGGGTCTAATGAAAAACTGTTTTTT.

This clone turned up a few times. The rearrangement links TRBV27 to TRBJ1-5; D is undetermined. Germline CDR1 MNHEY, CDR2 SMNVEV (reference sequence). Trimming took 2 bases from V and 0 from J, leaving 5 bases between them. This CDR3 contains 14 residues. CDR3 DNA sequence: TGTGCCAGCAGTTTAGCTCATAGCAATCAGCCCCAGCATTTT. Translated: CASSLAHSNQPQHF.

This chain connects TRBV9 to TRBJ2-3; possible D gene TRBD1, 6 bases. V shed 0 bases and J shed 4 bases, with 18 bases lying between them. This CDR3 contains 17 residues. The germline gives CDR1 SGDLS, CDR2 YYNGEE. The CDR3 DNA is TGTGCCAGCAGCGTAGCTCCACTTCGGGCAGGGGCAGATACGCAGTATTTT. This codes for CASSVAPLRAGADTQYF.

The chain has TRBV18 and TRBJ2-1; D assignment may be TRBD1 or TRBD2 (5 bases each). The CDR3 is made up of 14 amino acids. V was cut by 1 base and J by 9 bases, with 13 bases left in between. Per germline, CDR1 KGHSH and CDR2 LQKENI. The CDR3 DNA reads TGTGCCAGCTCACCACAGGGGACCCGCGGTGAGCAGTTCTTC. It translates to CASSPQGTRGEQFF.

This clone was seen a handful of times. The chain couples TRBV29-1 to TRBJ2-3; 9 nucleotides agree with TRBD1. The CDR3 length is 15 residues. The J segment lost 5 bases and the V segment lost 7 bases, leaving 13 bases of the junction unmatched. Germline CDR1 SQVTM, CDR2 ANQGSEA. The CDR3 region is CSAGGGQGTRDTQYF. In DNA form, the CDR3 reads TGCAGCGCCGGAGGGGGACAGGGAACCAGAGATACGCAGTATTTT.

The V call is TRBV7-2, the J call TRBJ2-7; 7 bases align to TRBD2. Germline lookup yields CDR1 SGHTA and CDR2 FQGNSA. The trim removed 2 bases at V and 6 bases at J, leaving 7 bases unmatched. The CDR3 consists of 14 residues. The CDR3 nucleotides read TGTGCCAGCAGCTTAAGTGCGGGAGTTGGCGAGCAGTACTTC. Its protein product is CASSLSAGVGEQYF.

The chain uses TRBV18 and TRBJ2-2; 7 nucleotides agree with TRBD1. The CDR3 loop spans 14 amino acids. CDR1 and CDR2 from the germline V gene are KGHSH and LQKENI. The V gene end was trimmed by 4 bases and the J gene end by 4 bases; junction bases not matched to a gene: 3. In nucleotides, the CDR3 is TGTGCCAGCTCACAGGGGGCAGGCACCGGGGAGCTGTTTTTT. Protein product: CASSQGAGTGELFF.

The table lists this clone with many counts. This chain links TRBV18 with TRBJ2-6; D is perhaps TRBD1 (5 bases). CDR3 length: 15 amino acids. Trimming shortened V by 5 bases and J by 0 bases, and 8 bases separated the two germline ends. Germline V gene lookup returns CDR1 KGHSH and CDR2 LQKENI. CDR3 residues: CASSRGLSGANVLTF. CDR3 in DNA: TGTGCCAGCTCAAGGGGCCTCTCTGGGGCCAACGTCCTGACTTTC. The whole variable domain, filled in from reference TRBV18 and TRBJ2-6, reads NAGVMQNPRHLVRRRGQEARLRCSPMKGHSHVYWYRQLPEEGLKFMVYLQKENIIDESGMPKERFSAEFPKEGPSILRIQQVVRGDSAAYFCASSRGLSGANVLTFGAGSRLTVL.

The J gene is TRBJ2-5, the V gene TRBV10-3, with 7 positions matching TRBD2. The CDR3 contains 13 residues. CDR1 ENHRY and CDR2 SYGVKD come from the germline V gene. Trimming cost V 2 bases and J 3 bases; bases outside gene matches: 0. The CDR3 coding sequence is TGTGCCATCAGTGAGCGGGGGGAAGAGACCCAGTACTTC. Its protein is CAISERGEETQYF.

The chain carries TRBV7-9 and TRBJ2-2; D gene uncertain. Germline loops: CDR1 SEHNR, CDR2 FQNEAQ (reference sequence). This CDR3 is built from 14 residues. V lost 3 bases and J lost 7, with 12 bases in between. The CDR3 bases are TGTGCCAGCAGCTTGTTAGGTACCGGCGGGGAGCTGTTTTTT. Translated: CASSLLGTGGELFF. The variable domain in full, completed from reference TRBV7-9 and TRBJ2-2, reads DTGVSQNPRHKITKRGQNVTFRCDPISEHNRLYWYRQTLGQGPEFLTYFQNEAQLEKSRLLSDRFSAERPKGSFSTLEIQRTEQGDSAMYLCASSLLGTGGELFFGEGSRLTVL.

The chain links TRBV7-8 to TRBJ1-2; D gene ambiguous. CDR3 length: 13 amino acids. The germline V gene encodes CDR1 SGHVS and CDR2 FQNEAQ. V lost 6 bases and J 8 bases, leaving 16 bases between the germline ends. The CDR3 reads CASSINPRVGYTF. As DNA, the CDR3 is TGTGCCAGCAGTATAAATCCCCGGGTAGGCTACACCTTC.

The V gene is TRBV28, the J gene TRBJ1-1, with unresolved D. V shed 6 bases and J shed 4 bases, with 18 bases lying between them. Germline V CDR1 and CDR2: MDHEN, SYDVKM. The CDR3 covers 15 residues. The CDR3 loop is CASRSERIWGTEAFF. CDR3 bases: TGTGCCAGCAGGAGCGAAAGGATCTGGGGCACTGAAGCTTTCTTT.

V gene TRBV11-2 combines with J gene TRBJ2-5; D is possibly TRBD2 (7 bases). Germline V gene lookup returns CDR1 SGHAT and CDR2 FQNNGV. V shed 5 bases and J shed 2 bases, with 15 bases lying between them. CDR3 size: 15 residues. CDR3 nucleotides: TGTGCCAGCAGCCACGGCAGCGGGACACAAGAGACCCAGTACTTC. As protein: CASSHGSGTQETQYF.

The genes are TRBV10-3 and TRBJ2-3, with 8 bases identical to TRBD2. The length of the CDR3 is 14 residues. The germline V gene encodes CDR1 ENHRY and CDR2 SYGVKD. The V and J ends lost 6 bases and 0 bases, in that order; junction bases with no gene match: 2. The CDR3 DNA reads TGTGCCATCAGCCCTAGCGGGAGCACAGATACGCAGTATTTT. Amino acid sequence: CAISPSGSTDTQYF.

J is TRBJ1-2 and V is TRBV7-2; D is uncertain. CDR1 and CDR2 from the germline V gene are SGHTA and FQGNSA. With 3 bases removed from V and 8 bases from J, the gap between germline ends came to 10 bases. The CDR3 covers 12 residues. The CDR3: CASSLPTWGYTF. CDR3 bases: TGTGCCAGCAGCTTGCCAACGTGGGGCTACACCTTC.